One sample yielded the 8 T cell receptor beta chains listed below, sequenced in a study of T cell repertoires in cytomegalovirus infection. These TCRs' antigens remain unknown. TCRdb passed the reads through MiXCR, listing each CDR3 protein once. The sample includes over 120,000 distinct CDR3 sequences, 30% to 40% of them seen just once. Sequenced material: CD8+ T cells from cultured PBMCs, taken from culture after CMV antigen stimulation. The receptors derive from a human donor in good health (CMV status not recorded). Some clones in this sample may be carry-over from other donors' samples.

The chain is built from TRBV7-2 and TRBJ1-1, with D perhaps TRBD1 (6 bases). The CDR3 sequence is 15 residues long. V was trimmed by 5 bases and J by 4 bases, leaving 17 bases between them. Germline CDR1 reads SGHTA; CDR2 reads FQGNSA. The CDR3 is CASSPLGQSSTEAFF. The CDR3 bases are TGTGCCAGCAGCCCGCTAGGACAGTCCAGCACTGAAGCTTTCTTT.

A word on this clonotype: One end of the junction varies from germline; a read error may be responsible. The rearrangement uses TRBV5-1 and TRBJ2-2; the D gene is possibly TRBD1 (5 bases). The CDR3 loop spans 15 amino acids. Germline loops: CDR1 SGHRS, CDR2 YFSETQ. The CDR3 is CTSRPQGVDTGELFF. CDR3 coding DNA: TGCACCAGCAGACCGCAGGGCGTCGACACCGGGGAGCTGTTTTTT.

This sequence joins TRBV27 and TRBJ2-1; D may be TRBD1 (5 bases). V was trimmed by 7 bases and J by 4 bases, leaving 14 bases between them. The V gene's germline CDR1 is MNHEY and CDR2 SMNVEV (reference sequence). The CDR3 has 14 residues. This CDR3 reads CASTLLSGYNEQFF. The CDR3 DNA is TGTGCCAGCACCCTTCTTTCAGGGTACAATGAGCAGTTCTTC.

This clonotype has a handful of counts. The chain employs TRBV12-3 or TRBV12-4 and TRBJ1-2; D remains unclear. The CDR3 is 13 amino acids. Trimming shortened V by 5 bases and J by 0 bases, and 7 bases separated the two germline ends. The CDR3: CASSMTTNYGYTF. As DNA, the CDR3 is TGTGCCAGCAGTATGACTACTAACTATGGCTACACCTTC.

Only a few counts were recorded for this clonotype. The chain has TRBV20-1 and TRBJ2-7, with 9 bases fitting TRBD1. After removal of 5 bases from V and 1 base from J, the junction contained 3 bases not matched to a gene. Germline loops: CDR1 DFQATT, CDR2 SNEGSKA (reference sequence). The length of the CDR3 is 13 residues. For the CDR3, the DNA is TGCAGTGCTTCCGGGACAGGGTCCTACGAGCAGTACTTC. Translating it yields CSASGTGSYEQYF.

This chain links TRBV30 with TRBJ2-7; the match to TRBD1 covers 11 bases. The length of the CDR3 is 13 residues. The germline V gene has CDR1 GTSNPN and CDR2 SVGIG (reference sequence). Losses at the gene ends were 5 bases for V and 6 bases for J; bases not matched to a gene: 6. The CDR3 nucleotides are TGTGCCTGGGATTCGGGGACAGGGGGCGAGCAGTACTTC. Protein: CAWDSGTGGEQYF. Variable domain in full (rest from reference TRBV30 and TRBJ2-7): SQTIHQWPATLVQPVGSPLSLECTVEGTSNPNLYWYRQAAGRGLQLLFYSVGIGQISSEVPQNLSASRPQDRQFILSSKKLLLSDSGFYLCAWDSGTGGEQYFGPGTRLTVT.

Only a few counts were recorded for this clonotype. The CDR3 DNA reads TGTGCCAGCAGCCCTAGACCGGGGCGGGAGACCCAGTACTTC. This codes for CASSPRPGRETQYF. This chain connects TRBV12-3 or TRBV12-4 to TRBJ2-5; TRBD1 or TRBD2 may be the D gene (5 bases each). V was cut by 6 bases and J by 5 bases, with 16 bases left in between. The CDR3 totals 14 residues.

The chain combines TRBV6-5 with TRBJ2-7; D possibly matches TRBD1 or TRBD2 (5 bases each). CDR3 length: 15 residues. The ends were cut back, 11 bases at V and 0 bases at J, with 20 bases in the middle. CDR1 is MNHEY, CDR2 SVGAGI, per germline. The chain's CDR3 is CACSAPGRHSYEQYF. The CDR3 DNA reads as TGTGCCTGCTCGGCCCCGGGGCGCCACTCCTACGAGCAGTACTTC.